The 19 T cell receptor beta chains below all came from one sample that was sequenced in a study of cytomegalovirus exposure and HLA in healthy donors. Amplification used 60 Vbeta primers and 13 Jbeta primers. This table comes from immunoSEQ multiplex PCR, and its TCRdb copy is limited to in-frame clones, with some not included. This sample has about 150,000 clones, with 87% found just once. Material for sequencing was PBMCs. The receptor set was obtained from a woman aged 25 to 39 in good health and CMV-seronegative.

In DNA, the CDR3 is TGTGCCACCCCAATTTCCGGGACTAGCTTCTACGAGCAGTACTTC. Residues: CATPISGTSFYEQYF. The chain combines TRBV28 with TRBJ2-7; 9 bases line up with TRBD2. V gave up 10 bases and J gave up 3 bases; unmatched junction bases: 13. CDR1 MDHEN and CDR2 SYDVKM come from the germline V gene. CDR3 size: 15 residues.

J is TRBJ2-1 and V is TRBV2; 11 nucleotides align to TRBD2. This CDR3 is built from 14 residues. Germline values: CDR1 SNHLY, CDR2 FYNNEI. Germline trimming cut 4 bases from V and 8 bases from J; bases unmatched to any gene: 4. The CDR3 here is CASSVLAGVDEQFF. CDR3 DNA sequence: TGTGCCAGCAGTGTACTAGCGGGAGTAGATGAGCAGTTCTTC.

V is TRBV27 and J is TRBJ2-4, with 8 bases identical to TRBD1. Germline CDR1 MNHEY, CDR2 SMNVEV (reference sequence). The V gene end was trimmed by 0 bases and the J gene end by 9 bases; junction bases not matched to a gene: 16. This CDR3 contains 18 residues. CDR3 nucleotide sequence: TGTGCCAGCAGTTTATCATTGAACAGGGGGATTGGGAAATTCATTCAGTACTTC. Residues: CASSLSLNRGIGKFIQYF.

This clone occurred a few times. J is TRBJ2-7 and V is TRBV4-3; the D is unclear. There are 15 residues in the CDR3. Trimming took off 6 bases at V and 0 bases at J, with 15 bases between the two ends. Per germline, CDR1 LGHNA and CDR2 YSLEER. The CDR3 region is CASSHGTRSSYEQYF. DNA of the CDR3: TGCGCCAGCAGTCACGGAACAAGGAGCTCCTACGAGCAGTACTTC.

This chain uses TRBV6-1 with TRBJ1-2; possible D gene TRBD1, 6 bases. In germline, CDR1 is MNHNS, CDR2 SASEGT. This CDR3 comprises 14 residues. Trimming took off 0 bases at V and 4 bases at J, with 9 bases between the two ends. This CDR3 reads CASSEAGHFYGYTF. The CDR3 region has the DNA TGTGCCAGCAGTGAAGCGGGACACTTCTATGGCTACACCTTC.

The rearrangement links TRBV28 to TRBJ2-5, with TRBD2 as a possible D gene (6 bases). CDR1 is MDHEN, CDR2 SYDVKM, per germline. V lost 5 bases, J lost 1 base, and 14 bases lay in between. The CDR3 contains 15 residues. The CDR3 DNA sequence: TGTGCCAGCAGTCCCAGTTCGGGGGTCCAAGAGACCCAGTACTTC. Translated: CASSPSSGVQETQYF. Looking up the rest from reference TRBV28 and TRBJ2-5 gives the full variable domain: DVKVTQSSRYLVKRTGEKVFLECVQDMDHENMFWYRQDPGLGLRLIYFSYDVKMKEKGDIPEGYSVSREKKERFSLILESASTNQTSMYLCASSPSSGVQETQYFGPGTRLLVL.

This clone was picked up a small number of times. CDR3 loop: CASSQAGGFEKLFF. CDR3 DNA: TGCGCCAGCAGCCAAGCAGGGGGTTTTGAAAAACTGTTTTTT. The chain joins TRBV4-3 to TRBJ1-4; TRBD1 matches 7 bases. Germline V gene lookup returns CDR1 LGHNA and CDR2 YSLEER. V shed 1 base, J shed 7 bases, and the junction held 3 bases outside the gene matches. The CDR3 has 14 residues.

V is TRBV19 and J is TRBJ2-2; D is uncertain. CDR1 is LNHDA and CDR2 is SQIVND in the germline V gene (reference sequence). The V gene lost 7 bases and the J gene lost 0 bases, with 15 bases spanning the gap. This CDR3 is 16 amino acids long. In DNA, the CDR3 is TGTGCCAGTAAGGAGTTCAACTTCGCGAACACCGGGGAGCTGTTTTTT. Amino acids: CASKEFNFANTGELFF.

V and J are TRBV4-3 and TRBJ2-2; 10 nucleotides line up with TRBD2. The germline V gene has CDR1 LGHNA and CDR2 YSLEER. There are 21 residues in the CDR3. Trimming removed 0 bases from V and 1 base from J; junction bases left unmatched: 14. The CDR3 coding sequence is TGCGCCAGCAGCCAAGAGGAGGGGACGGCTAGCGGGGGATTGAACACCGGGGAGCTGTTTTTT. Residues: CASSQEEGTASGGLNTGELFF.

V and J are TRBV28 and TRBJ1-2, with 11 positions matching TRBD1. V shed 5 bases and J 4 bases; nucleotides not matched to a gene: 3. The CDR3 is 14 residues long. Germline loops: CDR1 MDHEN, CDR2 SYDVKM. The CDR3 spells CASSGQGAFYGYTF. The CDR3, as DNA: TGTGCCAGCAGTGGACAGGGGGCGTTCTATGGCTACACCTTC.

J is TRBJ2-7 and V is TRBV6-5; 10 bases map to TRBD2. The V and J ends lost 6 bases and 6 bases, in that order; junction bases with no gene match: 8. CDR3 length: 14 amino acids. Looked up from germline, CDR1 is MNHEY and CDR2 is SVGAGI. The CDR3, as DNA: TGTGCCAGCAGCCCCGGGGGACTAGCGCGCGAGCAGTACTTC. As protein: CASSPGGLAREQYF.

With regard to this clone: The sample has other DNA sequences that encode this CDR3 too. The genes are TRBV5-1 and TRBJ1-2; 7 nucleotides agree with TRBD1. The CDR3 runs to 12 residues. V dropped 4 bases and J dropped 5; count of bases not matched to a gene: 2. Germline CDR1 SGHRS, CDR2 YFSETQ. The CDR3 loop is CASSRDSYGYTF. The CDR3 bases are TGCGCCAGCAGCCGGGACAGTTATGGCTACACCTTC.

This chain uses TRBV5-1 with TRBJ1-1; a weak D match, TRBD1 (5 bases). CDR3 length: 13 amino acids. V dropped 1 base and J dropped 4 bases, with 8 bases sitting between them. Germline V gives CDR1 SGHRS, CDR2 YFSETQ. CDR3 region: CASSLNQGTEAFF. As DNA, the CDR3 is TGCGCCAGCAGCTTGAATCAGGGCACTGAAGCTTTCTTT.

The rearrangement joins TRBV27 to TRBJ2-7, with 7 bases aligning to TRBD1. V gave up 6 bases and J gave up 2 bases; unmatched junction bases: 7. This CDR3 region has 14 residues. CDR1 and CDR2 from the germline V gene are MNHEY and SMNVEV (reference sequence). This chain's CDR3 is CASRRTGAAYEQYF. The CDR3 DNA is TGTGCCAGCAGGCGTACAGGGGCCGCCTACGAGCAGTACTTC.

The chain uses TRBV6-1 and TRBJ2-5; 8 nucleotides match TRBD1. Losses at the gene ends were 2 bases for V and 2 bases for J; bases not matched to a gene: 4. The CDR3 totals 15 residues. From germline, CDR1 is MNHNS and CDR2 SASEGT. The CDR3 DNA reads TGTGCCAGCAGTGAAACGGGACAGGAACAAGAGACCCAGTACTTC. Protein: CASSETGQEQETQYF.

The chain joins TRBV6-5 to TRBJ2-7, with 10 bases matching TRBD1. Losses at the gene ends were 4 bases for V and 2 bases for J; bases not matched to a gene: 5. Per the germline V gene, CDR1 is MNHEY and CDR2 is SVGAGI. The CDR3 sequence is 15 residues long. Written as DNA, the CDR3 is TGTGCCAGCAGTTCCTATGGGACAGGGGCCTACGAGCAGTACTTC. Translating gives CASSSYGTGAYEQYF.

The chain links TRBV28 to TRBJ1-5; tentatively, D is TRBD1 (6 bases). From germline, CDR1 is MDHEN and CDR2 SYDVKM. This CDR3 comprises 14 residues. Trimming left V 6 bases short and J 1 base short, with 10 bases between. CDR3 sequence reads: CASSRDTSNQPQHF. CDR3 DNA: TGTGCCAGCAGCCGGGACACAAGCAATCAGCCCCAGCATTTT.

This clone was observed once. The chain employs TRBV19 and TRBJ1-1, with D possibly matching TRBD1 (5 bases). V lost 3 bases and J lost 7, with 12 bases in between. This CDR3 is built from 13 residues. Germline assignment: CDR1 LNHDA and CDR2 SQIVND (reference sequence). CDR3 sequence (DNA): TGTGCCAGTAGTATTTCGGGGCGGGATGAAGCTTTCTTT. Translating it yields CASSISGRDEAFF. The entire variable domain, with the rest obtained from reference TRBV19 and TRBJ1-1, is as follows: DGGITQSPKYLFRKEGQNVTLSCEQNLNHDAMYWYRQDPGQGLRLIYYSQIVNDFQKGDIAEGYSVSREKKESFPLTVTSAQKNPTAFYLCASSISGRDEAFFGQGTRLTVV.

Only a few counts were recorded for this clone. CDR3 nucleotide sequence: TGTGCCAGCAGCTTGGCAGGCCACCAAGAGACCCAGTACTTC. It translates to CASSLAGHQETQYF. This chain uses TRBV7-2 with TRBJ2-5; no reliable D call. Trimming shortened V by 3 bases and J by 0 bases, and 8 bases separated the two germline ends. There are 14 residues in the CDR3. Germline V gene lookup returns CDR1 SGHTA and CDR2 FQGNSA.